This TCR beta chain emerged from a study of shared clonotypes between healthy human individuals. Sequencing used immunoSEQ multiplex PCR; TCRdb keeps in-frame clones, though not all of them. Here the sample spans about 2 million clones, over 85% being singletons. As defined, naive CD8 cells were CD45RO-negative and positively selected for CCR7, with terminally differentiated effector memory CD45RA+ cells excluded. With regard to this clone: Its antigen is not known.

The study's findings and limits: As a rule, naive subsets had a larger estimated richness than memory subsets.

V lost 0 bases, J lost 7 bases, and 25 bases lay in between. This CDR3 spans 18 amino acids. Germline V lookup: CDR1 MGHRA, CDR2 YSYEKL. Sequenced: naive CD8+ T cells sorted from blood. V and J are TRBV4-1 and TRBJ2-7; a weak D match, TRBD1 (6 bases). The sequence was collected from a man aged 18 to 29 in good health. The chain's CDR3 is CASSQDVETFRGLGEQYF. DNA of the CDR3: TGCGCCAGCAGCCAAGATGTTGAAACGTTCAGGGGCCTAGGGGAGCAGTACTTC.